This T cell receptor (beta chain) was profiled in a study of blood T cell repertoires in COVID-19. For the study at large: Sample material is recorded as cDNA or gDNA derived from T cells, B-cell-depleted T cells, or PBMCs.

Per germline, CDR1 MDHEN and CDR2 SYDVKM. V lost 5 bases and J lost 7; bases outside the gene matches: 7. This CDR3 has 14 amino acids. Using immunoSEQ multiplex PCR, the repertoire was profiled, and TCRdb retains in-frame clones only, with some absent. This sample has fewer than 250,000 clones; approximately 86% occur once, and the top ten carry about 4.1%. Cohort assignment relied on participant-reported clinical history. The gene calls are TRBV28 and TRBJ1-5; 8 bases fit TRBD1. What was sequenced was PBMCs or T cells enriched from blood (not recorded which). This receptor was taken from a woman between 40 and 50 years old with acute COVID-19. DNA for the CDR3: TGTGCCAGCAGTGGCAGGGGGCGCGAACAGCCCCAGCATTTT. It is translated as CASSGRGREQPQHF. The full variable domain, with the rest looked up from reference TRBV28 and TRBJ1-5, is DVKVTQSSRYLVKRTGEKVFLECVQDMDHENMFWYRQDPGLGLRLIYFSYDVKMKEKGDIPEGYSVSREKKERFSLILESASTNQTSMYLCASSGRGREQPQHFGDGTRLSIL.